Sequencing of this TCR beta chain was carried out in a study of CD8 T cells in ankylosing spondylitis (dated by TCRdb to about 2017). Study-level background: To find TCR variants linked to disease, the study profiled T cell receptor beta repertoires in ankylosing spondylitis patients and healthy donors. The full study cohort comprised 25 ankylosing spondylitis patients and around 100 healthy donors. Peripheral blood samples were taken, and synovial fluid was additionally collected from ankylosing spondylitis patients.

Synovial fluid samples were matched to blood samples from the same ankylosing spondylitis patients. TCRdb names Illumina HiSeq 2500 as the instrument used. Quantitative 5'-RACE with molecular barcodes was used to prepare TCR beta libraries. The authors processed their data as follows. To identify disease-linked TCR variants, a new computational method was used, one built on a probabilistic model of VDJ rearrangement. Clones were called with MiXCR by TCRdb after fastp trimmed the public reads at Q25, and only in-frame beta chains were retained. Rows matching on CDR3 protein sequence are summarized as one entry with the most common DNA and genes. The V and J calls and clone size come from TCRdb's table, not from the authors' own analysis. A total of around 39,000 distinct CDR3 sequences appear in this sample, 11% of them only once. The top ten clonotypes cover around 20% of the sample. V is reduced by 0 bases and J by 13 bases, leaving a spacing of 9 bases between them. As encoded in the germline V gene (reference sequence), CDR1 is LGHDT while CDR2 is YNNKEL. The CDR3 covers 11 residues, taking in both the cysteine and the phenylalanine. The kept DNA is CDR3 alone, 33 bases in frame from the first base.

Overall results and qualifications from the work: A TCR beta motif of several highly homologous amino acid variants appeared characteristic of blood from ankylosing spondylitis patients. Some motif variants were previously reported in synovial fluid and blood of reactive arthritis patients, suggesting common disease-initiation mechanisms. The disease-linked clones were reported to be significantly enriched in matched synovial fluid samples from ankylosing spondylitis patients. In peripheral blood, the disease-linked clones were found at relatively low frequencies and had a CD8+ phenotype.

Ten or more counts support this clonotype. What antigen it recognizes has not been identified. Base qualities are missing; no much larger clone stands one base away. This clonotype was obtained from a male donor with ankylosing spondylitis. Sequenced: synovial fluid, either unsorted or a sorted T cell fraction (not recorded which). The receptor chain draws on TRBV3-1 and TRBJ1-2; TRBD1 might be the D gene, on 5 matching bases. At the DNA level, the sequence is TGTGCCAGCAGCCAAGATTGGGGCCTCACCTTC. Its coded protein is CASSQDWGLTF.